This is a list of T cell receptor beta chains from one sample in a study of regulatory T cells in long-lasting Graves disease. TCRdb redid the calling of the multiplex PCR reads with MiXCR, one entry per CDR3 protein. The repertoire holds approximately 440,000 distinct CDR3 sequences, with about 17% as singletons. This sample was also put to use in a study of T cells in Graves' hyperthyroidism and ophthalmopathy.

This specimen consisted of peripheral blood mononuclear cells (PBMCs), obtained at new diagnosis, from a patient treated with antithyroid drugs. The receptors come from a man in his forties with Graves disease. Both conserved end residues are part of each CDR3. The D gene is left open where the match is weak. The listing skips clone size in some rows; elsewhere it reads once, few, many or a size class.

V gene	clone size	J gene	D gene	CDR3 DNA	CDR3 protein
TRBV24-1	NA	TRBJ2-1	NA	TGTGCCACCAGTGTGGGGGACAATCCCTACAATGAGCAGTTCTTC	CATSVGDNPYNEQFF
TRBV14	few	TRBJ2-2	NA	TGTGCCAGCAGCCAAAATCTAGCAGGCACCGGGGAGCTGTTTTTT	CASSQNLAGTGELFF
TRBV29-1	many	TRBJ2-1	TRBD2	TGCAGCGTTGATACGGGACTAGCGGGAGTGGGAGCCTACAATGAGCAGTTCTTC	CSVDTGLAGVGAYNEQFF
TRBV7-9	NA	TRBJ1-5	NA	TGTGCCAGCAGCGTTGAGGGCGGCAATCAGCCCCAGCATTTT	CASSVEGGNQPQHF
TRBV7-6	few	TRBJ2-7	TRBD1	TGTGCCAGCAGTCCCGACAGGGTTCACGAGCAGTACTTC	CASSPDRVHEQYF
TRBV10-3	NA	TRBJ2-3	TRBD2	TGTGCCATCAGTGAGTCGACTAGCGGGGGTTTCTCAGATACGCAGTATTTT	CAISESTSGGFSDTQYF
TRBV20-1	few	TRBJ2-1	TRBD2	TGCAGTGCTGATTCTCTAGCGGGAGGCCCTTCCAATGAGCAGTTCTTC	CSADSLAGGPSNEQFF
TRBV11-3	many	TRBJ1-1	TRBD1	TGTGCCAGCAGCTTCTACCGGGAGGGGGCTTTGGCTTTCTTT	CASSFYREGALAFF
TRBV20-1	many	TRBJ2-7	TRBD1	TGCAGTGCTAGGGCCGGGACAGGTTCCTACGAGCAGTACTTC	CSARAGTGSYEQYF
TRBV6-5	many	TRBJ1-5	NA	TGTGCCAGCAGTTACTCGATACGAGGGCCGGGAGATCAGCCCCAGCATTTT	CASSYSIRGPGDQPQHF
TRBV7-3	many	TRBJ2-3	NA	TGTGCCAGCAGCTTGCGTGGAGTCCAGAGTCGAGATACGCAGTATTTT	CASSLRGVQSRDTQYF
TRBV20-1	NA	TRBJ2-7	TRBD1	TGCAGTGCGACCCCAGGGACAGGGTTCCCCGAGCAGTACTTC	CSATPGTGFPEQYF
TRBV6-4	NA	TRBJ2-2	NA	TGTGCCAGCAGTCCACAGGATCCGAACACCGGGGAGCTGTTTTTT	CASSPQDPNTGELFF
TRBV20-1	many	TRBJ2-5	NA	TGCAGTGCTAGAGATCGTCCCTCCAGGTTGGGGGAGACCCAGTACTTC	CSARDRPSRLGETQYF
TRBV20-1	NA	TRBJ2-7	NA	TGCAGTGCTAGAGAGGTTGGCGCGGGTTACGAGCAGTACTTC	CSAREVGAGYEQYF
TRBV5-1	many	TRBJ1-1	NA	TGCGCCAGCAGCCTGGTGAGCCCGGCGGTTAACACTGAAGCTTTCTTT	CASSLVSPAVNTEAFF
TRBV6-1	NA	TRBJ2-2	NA	TGTGCCAGCAGTCACACAGGGACCGGGGAGCTGTTTTTT	CASSHTGTGELFF
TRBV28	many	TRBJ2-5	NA	TGTGCCAGCAGTTTACGCTTACCCTTCCAAGAGACCCAGTACTTC	CASSLRLPFQETQYF
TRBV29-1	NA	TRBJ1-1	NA	TGCAGCGTTGATCGACAGGCTCTGAACACTGAAGCTTTCTTT	CSVDRQALNTEAFF
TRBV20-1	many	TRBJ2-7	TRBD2	TGCAGTGCTCCGCGGGAGAGGGACGAGCAGTACTTC	CSAPRERDEQYF
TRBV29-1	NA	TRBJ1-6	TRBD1	TGCAGCGTTGGGTATGACAGGGATTCACCCCTCCACTTT	CSVGYDRDSPLHF
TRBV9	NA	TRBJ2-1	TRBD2	TGTGCCAGCAGCGATCGGGAGGGCGCCTACAATGAGCAGTTCTTC	CASSDREGAYNEQFF
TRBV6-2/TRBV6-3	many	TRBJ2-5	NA	TGTGCCAGCAGAGGTAACAGGGAAGAGACCCAGTACTTC	CASRGNREETQYF
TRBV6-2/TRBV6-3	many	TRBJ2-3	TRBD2	TGTGCCAGCAGGCCTACTAGCGGGAGGGTCTCAGATACGCAGTATTTT	CASRPTSGRVSDTQYF
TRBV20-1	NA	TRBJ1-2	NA	TGCAGTGCTAGAGATGGAAAGGGGGGTATCTATGGCTACACCTTC	CSARDGKGGIYGYTF
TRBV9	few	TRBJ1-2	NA	TGTGCCAGCAGCGTAGTTGGAGATCCGGTAGAGGGCTACACCTTC	CASSVVGDPVEGYTF
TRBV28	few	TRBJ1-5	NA	TGTGCCAGCAGTCACTCAGGGGATTTGCCCCAGCATTTT	CASSHSGDLPQHF
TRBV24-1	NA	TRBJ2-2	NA	TGTGCCACCTCGGGACCAACGCCCACCGGGGAGCTGTTTTTT	CATSGPTPTGELFF
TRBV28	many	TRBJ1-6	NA	TGTGCCAGCAGTTTAGCGGGGACGTGGGATTCACCCCTCCACTTT	CASSLAGTWDSPLHF
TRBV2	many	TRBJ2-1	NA	TGTGCCAGCAGCGGCCCCGGGGGTAATGAGCAGTTCTTC	CASSGPGGNEQFF
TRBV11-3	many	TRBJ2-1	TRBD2	TGTGCCAGCAGCCGGGGGGGGTATGAGCAGTTCTTC	CASSRGGYEQFF
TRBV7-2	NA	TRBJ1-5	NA	TGTGCCAGCAGCTTCGCCGGGACACCTCATCAGCCCCAGCATTTT	CASSFAGTPHQPQHF
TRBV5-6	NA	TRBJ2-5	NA	TGTGCCAGCAGCTTGTCGGACTGGACGGAGACCCAGTACTTC	CASSLSDWTETQYF
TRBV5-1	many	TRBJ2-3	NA	TGCGCCAGCAGCTTGTTCGTGGGGGCGAGCACAGATACGCAGTATTTT	CASSLFVGASTDTQYF
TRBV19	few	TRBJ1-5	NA	TGTGCCAGTAGTATAGCCCTCAATCAGCCCCAGCATTTT	CASSIALNQPQHF
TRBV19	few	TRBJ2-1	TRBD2	TGTGCCAGTAGTATAGTGGGACTAAATGAGCAGTTCTTC	CASSIVGLNEQFF
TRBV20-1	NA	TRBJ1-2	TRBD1	TGCAGTGCCACAGAAGGGACAGCTCCCTATGGCTACACCTTC	CSATEGTAPYGYTF
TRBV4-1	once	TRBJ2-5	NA	TGCGCCAGCAGCCAATCAAGGTCGACCAGGACCCAGTACTTC	CASSQSRSTRTQYF
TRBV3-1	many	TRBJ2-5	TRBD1	TGTGCCAGCAGCCAAGAAGCCAGGGGGCTTGAGACCCAGTACTTC	CASSQEARGLETQYF
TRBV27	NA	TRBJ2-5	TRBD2	TGTGTCAGCAGTTTCCAGGGACTAGCCGGACAAGAGACCCAGTACTTC	CVSSFQGLAGQETQYF
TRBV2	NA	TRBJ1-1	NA	TGTGCCAGCACCGAAACCTCAGGGACTGAAGCTTTCTTT	CASTETSGTEAFF
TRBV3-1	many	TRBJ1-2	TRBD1	TGTGCCAGCAGCCACTTCGGACAGGGGGCGGGTGGCTACACCTTC	CASSHFGQGAGGYTF
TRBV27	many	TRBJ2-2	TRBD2	TGTGCCAGCAGATATGCGGGGACTAGCGGGACGTCCGGGGAGCTGTTTTTT	CASRYAGTSGTSGELFF
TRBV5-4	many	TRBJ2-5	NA	TGTGCCAGCAGCTTGTTAGGGGCGGGTGAGACCCAGTACTTC	CASSLLGAGETQYF